This TCR beta chain appears in the sequencing data of a study of tumor-infiltrating lymphocytes in primary liver carcinoma. Study-level points and caveats: Reduced overlap was seen in tumor-adjacent and tumor-blood pairs versus tumor region pairs.

This clonotype was picked up one time. The antigen is undetermined. One junction end does not reproduce the germline sequence, and a read error may be involved. Production of TCR beta cDNA used roughly 500 ng total RNA together with a constant-region primer. Three nested multiplex PCR rounds, a slightly modified ARM-PCR method, built the TCR beta libraries. Each of the first two PCR rounds ran around 10 cycles with TRBV1-TRBV30 forward and C-beta reverse primers. TCRdb reprocessed the multiplex PCR reads with MiXCR, giving one entry per CDR3 protein. Of around 170,000 distinct CDR3 sequences in the sample, 50% to 75% were seen once. Blood RNA came from unsorted whole blood; germline DNA was also extracted. The CDR3 consists of 16 residues. Germline lookup yields CDR1 SGHAT and CDR2 FQNNGV.

The sequenced material came from peripheral blood. This TCR was recovered from a man aged 35-49 years with primary liver carcinoma and hepatitis B virus infection. The chain joins TRBV11-2 to TRBJ2-3, with TRBD2 matching 11 bases. CDR3 in DNA: TGTGCCAGCAACCAGGTGGCTAGCGGGAGGTCAGATACGCGGTATTTT. Amino acid sequence: CASNQVASGRSDTRYF. The full variable domain, in which reference TRBV11-2 and TRBJ2-3 provide the parts outside the CDR3, is EAGVAQSPRYKIIEKRQSVAFWCNPISGHATLYWYQQILGQGPKLLIQFQNNGVVDDSQLPKDRFSAERLKGVDSTLKIQPAKLEDSAVYLCASNQVASGRSDTRYFGPGTRLTVL.